This T cell receptor beta chain is drawn from a study of shared clonotypes between healthy human individuals. The V gene end was trimmed by 5 bases and the J gene end by 5 bases; junction bases not matched to a gene: 7. CDR3 size: 14 residues. Germline V gives CDR1 LNHDA, CDR2 SQIVND (reference sequence). Every immunoSEQ plate was one replicate of a subset's evenly spread DNA. Assay: immunoSEQ multiplex PCR; the TCRdb copy retains only in-frame clones and omits some. This table has some 470,000 clones, 75% to 85% appearing once. The chain carries TRBV19 and TRBJ2-7; 9 nucleotides align to TRBD1. Material: PBMCs. This TCR was recovered from a woman aged 40-49 years in good health. Some clones in this sample may be carry-over from other donors' samples. Written as DNA, the CDR3 is TGTGCCAGTAGTCCCGGGACAGGGAGCAACGAGCAGTACTTC. It translates to CASSPGTGSNEQYF.